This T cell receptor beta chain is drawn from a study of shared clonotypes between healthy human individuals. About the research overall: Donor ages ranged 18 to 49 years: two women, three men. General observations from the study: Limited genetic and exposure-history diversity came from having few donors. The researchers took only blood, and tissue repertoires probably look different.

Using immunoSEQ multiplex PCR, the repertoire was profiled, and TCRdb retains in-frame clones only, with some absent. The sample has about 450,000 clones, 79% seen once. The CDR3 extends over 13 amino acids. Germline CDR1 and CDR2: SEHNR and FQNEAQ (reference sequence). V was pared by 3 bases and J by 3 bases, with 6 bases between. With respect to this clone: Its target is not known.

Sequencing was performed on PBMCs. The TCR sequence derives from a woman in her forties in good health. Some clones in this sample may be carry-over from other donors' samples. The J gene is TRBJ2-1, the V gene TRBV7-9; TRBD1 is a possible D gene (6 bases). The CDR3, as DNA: TGTGCCAGCAGCTTGGACAGCTACAATGAGCAGTTCTTC. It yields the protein CASSLDSYNEQFF.